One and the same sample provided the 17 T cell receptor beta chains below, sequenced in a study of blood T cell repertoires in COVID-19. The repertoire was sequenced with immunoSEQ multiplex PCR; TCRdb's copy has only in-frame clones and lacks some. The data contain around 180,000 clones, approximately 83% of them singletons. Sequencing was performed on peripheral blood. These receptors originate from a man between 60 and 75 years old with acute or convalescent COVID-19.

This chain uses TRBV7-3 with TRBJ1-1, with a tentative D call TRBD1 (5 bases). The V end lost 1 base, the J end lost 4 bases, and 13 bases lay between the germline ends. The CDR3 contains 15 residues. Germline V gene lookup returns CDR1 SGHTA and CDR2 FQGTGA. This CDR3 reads CASSLREGAATEAFF. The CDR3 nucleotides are TGTGCCAGCAGCTTAAGGGAAGGGGCGGCCACTGAAGCTTTCTTT.

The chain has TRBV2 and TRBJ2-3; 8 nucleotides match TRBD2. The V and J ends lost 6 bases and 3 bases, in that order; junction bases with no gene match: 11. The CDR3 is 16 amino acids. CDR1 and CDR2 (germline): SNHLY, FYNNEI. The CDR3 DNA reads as TGTGCCAGCAGCCGGTCCGGGACTAGGGGGACAGATACGCAGTATTTT. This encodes CASSRSGTRGTDTQYF.

DNA for the CDR3: TGCGCCAGCAGCCAAGTGAGAGTGCAGGGCATCACAGATACGCAGTATTTT. Amino acid sequence: CASSQVRVQGITDTQYF. V and J are TRBV4-1 and TRBJ2-3, with D perhaps TRBD1 (5 bases). V gave up 1 base and J gave up 2 bases, with 16 bases separating them. The CDR3 is 17 residues long. CDR1 is MGHRA, CDR2 YSYEKL, per germline.

CDR3 in DNA: TGTGCCAGCAGTTCCCGGACAGGGTGGGACATGAACACTGAAGCTTTCTTT. Translating it yields CASSSRTGWDMNTEAFF. The chain combines TRBV27 with TRBJ1-1, with 8 bases that match TRBD1. The CDR3 consists of 17 residues. Germline CDR1 and CDR2: MNHEY and SMNVEV (reference sequence). V dropped 4 bases and J dropped 0; count of bases not matched to a gene: 10.

CDR3 sequence: CASSLRQHYGYTF. CDR3 DNA sequence: TGTGCCAGCAGCCTCAGACAGCATTATGGCTACACCTTC. The chain employs TRBV28 and TRBJ1-2, with D maybe TRBD1 (5 bases). The CDR3 totals 13 residues. V lost 6 bases and J lost 5, with 13 bases in between. Germline CDR1 and CDR2: MDHEN and SYDVKM.

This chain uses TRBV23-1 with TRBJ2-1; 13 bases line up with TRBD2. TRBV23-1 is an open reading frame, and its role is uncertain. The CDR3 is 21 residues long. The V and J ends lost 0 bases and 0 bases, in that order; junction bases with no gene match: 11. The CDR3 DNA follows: TGCGCCAGCAGTCAATCGAATACTAGCGGGAGGGCCCGGAGCTCCTACAATGAGCAGTTCTTC. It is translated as CASSQSNTSGRARSSYNEQFF.

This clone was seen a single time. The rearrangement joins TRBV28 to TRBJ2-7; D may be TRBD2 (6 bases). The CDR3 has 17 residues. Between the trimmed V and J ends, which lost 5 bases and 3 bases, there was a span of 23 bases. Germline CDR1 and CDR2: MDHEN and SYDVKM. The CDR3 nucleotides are TGTGCCAGCAGTCCGCGAGGAGGAGGACGGGGGTTCTACGAGCAGTACTTC. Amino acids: CASSPRGGGRGFYEQYF.

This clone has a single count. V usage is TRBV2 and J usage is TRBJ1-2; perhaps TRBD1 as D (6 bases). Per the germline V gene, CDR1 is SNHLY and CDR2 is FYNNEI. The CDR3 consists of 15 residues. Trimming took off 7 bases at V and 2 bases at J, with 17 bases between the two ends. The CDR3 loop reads CASNRPSTGNYGYTF. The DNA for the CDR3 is TGTGCCAGCAACCGACCCTCGACAGGAAACTATGGCTACACCTTC. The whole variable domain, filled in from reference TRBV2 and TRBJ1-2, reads EPEVTQTPSHQVTQMGQEVILRCVPISNHLYFYWYRQILGQKVEFLVSFYNNEISEKSEIFDDQFSVERPDGSNFTLKIRSTKLEDSAMYFCASNRPSTGNYGYTFGSGTRLTVV.

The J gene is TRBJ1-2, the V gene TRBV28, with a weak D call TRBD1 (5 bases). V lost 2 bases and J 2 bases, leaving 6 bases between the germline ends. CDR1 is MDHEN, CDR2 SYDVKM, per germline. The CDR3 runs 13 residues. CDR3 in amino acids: CASSLGANYGYTF. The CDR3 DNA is TGTGCCAGCAGTTTAGGGGCAAACTATGGCTACACCTTC.

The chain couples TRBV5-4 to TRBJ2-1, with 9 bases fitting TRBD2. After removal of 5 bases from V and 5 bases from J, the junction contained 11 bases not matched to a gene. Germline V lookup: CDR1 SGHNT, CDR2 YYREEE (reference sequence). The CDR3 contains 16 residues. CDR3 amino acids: CASSVGATSGNNEQFF. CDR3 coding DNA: TGTGCCAGCAGTGTAGGGGCGACTAGCGGCAACAATGAGCAGTTCTTC.

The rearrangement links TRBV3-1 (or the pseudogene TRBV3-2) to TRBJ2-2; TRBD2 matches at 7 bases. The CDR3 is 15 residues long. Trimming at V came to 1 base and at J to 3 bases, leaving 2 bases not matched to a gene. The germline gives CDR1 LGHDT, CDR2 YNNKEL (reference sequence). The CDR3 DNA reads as TGTGCCAGCAGCCAAGGCGGGAGTGACACCGGGGAGCTGTTTTTT. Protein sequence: CASSQGGSDTGELFF.

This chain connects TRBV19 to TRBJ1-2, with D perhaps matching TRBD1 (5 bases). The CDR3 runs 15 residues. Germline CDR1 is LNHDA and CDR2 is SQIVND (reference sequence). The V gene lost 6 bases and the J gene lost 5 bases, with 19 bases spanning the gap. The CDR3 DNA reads TGTGCCAGTAGGACGGTACGGGGGAGCGGGTATGGCTACACCTTC. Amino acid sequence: CASRTVRGSGYGYTF.

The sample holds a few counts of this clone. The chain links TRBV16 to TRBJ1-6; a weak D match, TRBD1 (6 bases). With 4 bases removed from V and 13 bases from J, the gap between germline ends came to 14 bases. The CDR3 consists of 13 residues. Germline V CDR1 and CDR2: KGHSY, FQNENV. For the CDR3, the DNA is TGTGCCAGCAGCCCAACAGGGCAGATCCCCCTCCACTTT. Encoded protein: CASSPTGQIPLHF.

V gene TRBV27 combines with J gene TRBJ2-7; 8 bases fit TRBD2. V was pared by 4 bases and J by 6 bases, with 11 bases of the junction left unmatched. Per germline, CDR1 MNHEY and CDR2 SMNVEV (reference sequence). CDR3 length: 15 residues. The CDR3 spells CASSSPRAGEGEQYF. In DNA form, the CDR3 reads TGTGCCAGCAGTTCTCCCCGAGCGGGGGAAGGCGAGCAGTACTTC.

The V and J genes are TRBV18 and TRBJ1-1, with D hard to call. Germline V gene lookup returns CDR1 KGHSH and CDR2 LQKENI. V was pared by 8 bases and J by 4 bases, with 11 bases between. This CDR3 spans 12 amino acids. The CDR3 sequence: CASQAAGTEAFF. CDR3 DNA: TGTGCCAGCCAGGCGGCGGGCACTGAAGCTTTCTTT. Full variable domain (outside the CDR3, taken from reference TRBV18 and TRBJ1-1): NAGVMQNPRHLVRRRGQEARLRCSPMKGHSHVYWYRQLPEEGLKFMVYLQKENIIDESGMPKERFSAEFPKEGPSILRIQQVVRGDSAAYFCASQAAGTEAFFGQGTRLTVV.

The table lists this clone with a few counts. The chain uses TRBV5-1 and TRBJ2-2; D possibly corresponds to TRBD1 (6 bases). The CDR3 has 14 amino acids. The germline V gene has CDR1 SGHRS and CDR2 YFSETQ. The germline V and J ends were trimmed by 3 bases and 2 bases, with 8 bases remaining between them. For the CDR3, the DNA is TGCGCCAGCAGCTCGGACAGTAACACCGGGGAGCTGTTTTTT. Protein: CASSSDSNTGELFF.

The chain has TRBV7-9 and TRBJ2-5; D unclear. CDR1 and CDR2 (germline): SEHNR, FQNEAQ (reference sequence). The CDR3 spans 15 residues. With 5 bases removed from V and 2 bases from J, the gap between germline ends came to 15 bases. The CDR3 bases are TGTGCCAGCAGCCCAAAAGTGCACCTACAAGAGACCCAGTACTTC. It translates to CASSPKVHLQETQYF.